The present TCR beta chain was sequenced within a study of blood T cell repertoires in COVID-19. TCRdb keeps only in-frame clones here, not all; method: immunoSEQ multiplex PCR. Among about 210,000 clones listed, around 80% were seen once. This CDR3 contains 19 residues. Germline V lookup: CDR1 SGHRS, CDR2 YFSETQ. V was clipped by 0 bases and J by 0 bases; unmatched bases: 13. The sequencing sample was made of peripheral blood. This sequence joins TRBV5-1 and TRBJ2-7; 9 bases fit TRBD1. The receptor was isolated from a woman in her 50s with acute or convalescent COVID-19. The CDR3 protein is CASSLAGYRGRESSYEQYF. The CDR3 bases are TGCGCCAGCAGCTTGGCCGGTTACAGGGGGCGCGAAAGCTCCTACGAGCAGTACTTC.